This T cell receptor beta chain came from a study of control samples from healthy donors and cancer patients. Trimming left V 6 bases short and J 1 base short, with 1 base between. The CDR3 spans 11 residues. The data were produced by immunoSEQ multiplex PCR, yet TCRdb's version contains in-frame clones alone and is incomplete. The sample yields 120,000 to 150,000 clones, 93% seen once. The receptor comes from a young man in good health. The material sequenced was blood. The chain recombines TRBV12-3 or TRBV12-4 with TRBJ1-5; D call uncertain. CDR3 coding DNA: TGTGCCAGCAGCAGCAATCAGCCCCAGCATTTT. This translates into CASSSNQPQHF.